This is a list of T cell receptor beta chains from one sample in a study of response to subunit inactivated influenza vaccine. TCRdb recomputed calls from the RT-PCR reads with MiXCR, one row per CDR3 protein. The sample has a few hundred thousand distinct CDR3 sequences; 13% to 15% are singletons. The sequencing here drew on PBMCs from blood, taken roughly 13 days after vaccination. All receptors come from a man in his forties or fifties who received an inactivated influenza vaccine. Each CDR3 is given with its conserved first and last residue. A D gene is named only where the DNA matches it firmly. Size tells how often a clone was seen (once, few, many) or the class of an expanded clone, and some rows leave it out.

clone_size j_call d_call v_call cdr3_nt cdr3_aa
- TRBJ2-7 - TRBV27 TGTGCCAGCAGTCTAAAAGCTCCTTACGAGCAGTACTTC CASSLKAPYEQYF
- TRBJ2-1 - TRBV28 TGTGCCAGCAGCGAATCAGTGGGGCTAGTCGATGAGCAGTTCTTC CASSESVGLVDEQFF
- TRBJ2-7 - TRBV10-3 TGTGCCATCAGTGACCCCCAGGGTCTCAACGAGCAGTACTTC CAISDPQGLNEQYF
- TRBJ2-4 TRBD2 TRBV4-2 TGTGCCAGCAGCCCGGGACTAGCGGGGGAGGACAGCAAAAACATTCAGTACTTC CASSPGLAGEDSKNIQYF
few TRBJ2-5 TRBD2 TRBV20-1 TGCAGTGTTCTGACTAGCGGGGGGCCCAAGACCCAGTACTTC CSVLTSGGPKTQYF
- TRBJ2-1 TRBD2 TRBV7-9 TGTGCCAGCAGTTCAACTAGCGGGAGGGCCCCCTACAATGAGCAGTTCTTC CASSSTSGRAPYNEQFF
few TRBJ2-7 TRBD2 TRBV5-1 TGCGCCAGCAGCTTGGCCGCGGGAGGGCCCAACTACGAGCAGTACTTC CASSLAAGGPNYEQYF
few TRBJ2-2 - TRBV11-2 TGTGCCAGCAGCTTGAGGACCCCCATAACCGGGGAGCTGTTTTTT CASSLRTPITGELFF
- TRBJ2-3 - TRBV5-4 TGTGCCAGCAGCTTGGATTTAGATGACACAGATACGCAGTATTTT CASSLDLDDTDTQYF
- TRBJ1-2 - TRBV4-2 TGTGCCAGCAGCCAAGGTCGTGTTAACTATGGCTACACCTTC CASSQGRVNYGYTF
- TRBJ2-7 - TRBV7-9 TGTGCCAGCCATGACCTTAACTCCTACGAGCAGTACTTC CASHDLNSYEQYF
few TRBJ1-1 - TRBV29-1 TGCAGCGTTAAAAGGAGTGTTGGGGCTTTCTTT CSVKRSVGAFF
- TRBJ1-2 - TRBV20-1 TGCAGTGCTAGACGGCCATCCGCCTATGGCTACACCTTC CSARRPSAYGYTF
- TRBJ1-6 - TRBV12-3/TRBV12-4 TGTGCCAGCAGTGAGGTGTTTCTTGGGCCCCTCCACTTT CASSEVFLGPLHF
- TRBJ2-7 - TRBV6-5 TGTGCCAGCAGTTATTCCTTAGCGGACCCCCTCTACGAGCAGTACTTC CASSYSLADPLYEQYF
- TRBJ2-3 TRBD2 TRBV20-1 TGCAGTGCTACCTGGACTAGCGGGAGCACAGATACGCAGTATTTT CSATWTSGSTDTQYF
few TRBJ1-1 - TRBV20-1 TGCAGTGCCTCGTGGGGGACCACTGAAGCTTTCTTT CSASWGTTEAFF
- TRBJ2-5 TRBD2 TRBV7-2 TGTGCCAGCAGCTTACGACTAGCGGGAAGACAAGAGACCCAGTACTTC CASSLRLAGRQETQYF
few TRBJ1-1 - TRBV18 TGTGCCAGCTCACCACCCCGGGCGAAGAACACTGAAGCTTTCTTT CASSPPRAKNTEAFF
many TRBJ2-7 - TRBV5-1 TGTGCCAGCAGTTTGGGCCAGGGAGTCTACGAGCAGTACTTC CASSLGQGVYEQYF
- TRBJ2-1 TRBD1 TRBV7-2 TGTGCCAGCAGCTCAGCCGGGACAGGGCGCATTGAGCAGTTCTTC CASSSAGTGRIEQFF
- TRBJ2-5 - TRBV5-1 TGCGCCAGCAGCTCCCGGGACCAAGAGACCCAGTACTTC CASSSRDQETQYF
many TRBJ2-5 - TRBV20-1 TGCAGTGCTAGACGGGAGACCCAGTACTTC CSARRETQYF
- TRBJ2-5 - TRBV20-1 TGCAGTGCTGCCTTAGGGGAGGAGACCCAGTACTTC CSAALGEETQYF
few TRBJ1-1 TRBD1 TRBV10-3 TGTGCCATCAGTGACGAACGACAGGGCAAAGCTTTCTTT CAISDERQGKAFF
- TRBJ2-7 - TRBV2 TGTGCCAGCAGTGTTACCAGGGTATACGAGCAGTACTTC CASSVTRVYEQYF
many TRBJ1-1 TRBD1 TRBV25-1 TGTGCCAGCAGACTCGACAGGGCCTTGAACACTGAAGCTTTCTTT CASRLDRALNTEAFF
few TRBJ1-1 - TRBV5-1 TGCGCCAGCAGCTTGGAGCAGGCCATGAACACTGAAGCTTTCTTT CASSLEQAMNTEAFF
few TRBJ2-3 - TRBV20-1 TGCAGTGCTAGAAACGGGGGTGGGTTTAGCACAGATACGCAGTATTTT CSARNGGGFSTDTQYF
few TRBJ2-5 - TRBV28 TGTGCCAGTGGAAAGCGTCCTAGAGAGACCCAGTACTTC CASGKRPRETQYF
few TRBJ1-2 TRBD1 TRBV29-1 TGCAGCGCGGCAATACAGGGGGCGAGCTATGGCTACACCTTC CSAAIQGASYGYTF
few TRBJ2-7 - TRBV21-1 TGTGCCAGCAGCAATACTTCTAGCGGAAGCGAGCAGTACTTC CASSNTSSGSEQYF
- TRBJ2-1 TRBD2 TRBV5-1 TGCGCCAGCAGCTCGTGGGCTAGCGGGAGGGCCGGCAATGAGCAGTTCTTC CASSSWASGRAGNEQFF
- TRBJ2-6 - TRBV29-1 TGCAGCGTCCAGAGGGCTGGGGCCAACGTCCTGACTTTC CSVQRAGANVLTF
few TRBJ1-1 - TRBV20-1 TGCAGTCCCAATGGGGACGCTTTCTTT CSPNGDAFF
- TRBJ2-1 - TRBV3-1 TGTGCCAGCAGCGTCCTGCGGGGTAAGGGTGAGCAGTTCTTC CASSVLRGKGEQFF
few TRBJ2-3 TRBD2 TRBV7-2 TGTGCCAGCAGCCAACTGGCGGGAGTTGGCACAGATACGCAGTATTTT CASSQLAGVGTDTQYF
few TRBJ2-3 TRBD1 TRBV29-1 TGCAGCGTTACGCCGGGACAGGCAACCACAGATACGCAGTATTTT CSVTPGQATTDTQYF
many TRBJ1-1 TRBD1 TRBV12-3/TRBV12-4 TGTGCCAGCAGTAGGACAGGGGGCTCGAACACTGAAGCTTTCTTT CASSRTGGSNTEAFF
- TRBJ1-4 - TRBV20-1 TGCAGTGCTAGTCCACCAGCTACTAATGAAAAACTGTTTTTT CSASPPATNEKLFF
many TRBJ2-7 TRBD2 TRBV10-2 TGCGCCAGCCGGTCTAGCGGCGTCTCCTACGAGCAGTACTTC CASRSSGVSYEQYF
- TRBJ2-5 - TRBV20-1 TGCAGTGCCCAGTGGGGGGTAGAGACCCAGTACTTC CSAQWGVETQYF
- TRBJ1-1 TRBD1 TRBV5-1 TGCGCCAGCAGCTTTGCCGGGACAGCGAACACTGAAGCTTTCTTT CASSFAGTANTEAFF
- TRBJ2-3 - TRBV6-1 TGTGCCAGCAGGCTCTTAACAGGGACGGCAGATACGCAGTATTTT CASRLLTGTADTQYF
few TRBJ2-3 - TRBV4-2 TGTGCCAGCAGCCAGGAGCGGAGTCCCACAGATACGCAGTATTTT CASSQERSPTDTQYF
few TRBJ1-6 - TRBV7-8 TGTGCCAGCAGCTTAGCGCCGACGGGTTCACCCCTCCACTTT CASSLAPTGSPLHF
- TRBJ2-5 - TRBV11-2 TGTGCCAGCAGCCCCTGGGGGGGCGACCGGGAGACCCAGTACTTC CASSPWGGDRETQYF
- TRBJ2-2 TRBD2 TRBV6-2/TRBV6-3 TGTGCCAGCAGTCCCCAGCGGGAGGCCGGTGGCACCGGGGAGCTGTTTTTT CASSPQREAGGTGELFF
- TRBJ2-2 TRBD2 TRBV28 TGTGCCACCCACCCAGAGGGAGGGCCTCGTACCGGGGAGCTGTTTTTT CATHPEGGPRTGELFF
- TRBJ1-1 - TRBV30 TGTGCCTGGAGTGGTGGCGGCCCCAGCACTGAAGCTTTCTTT CAWSGGGPSTEAFF
- TRBJ1-2 - TRBV5-6 TGTGCCAGCAGCCCGGACGGGCCGGCAAACTATGGCTACACCTTC CASSPDGPANYGYTF
many TRBJ2-1 TRBD2 TRBV3-1 TGTGCCAGCAGCCAAGTGTTGGAGCGGGATAGCTCCTACAATGAGCAGTTCTTC CASSQVLERDSSYNEQFF
- TRBJ1-3 - TRBV7-2 TGTGCCAGCAGCTCTTTATCTGGAAACACCATATATTTT CASSSLSGNTIYF